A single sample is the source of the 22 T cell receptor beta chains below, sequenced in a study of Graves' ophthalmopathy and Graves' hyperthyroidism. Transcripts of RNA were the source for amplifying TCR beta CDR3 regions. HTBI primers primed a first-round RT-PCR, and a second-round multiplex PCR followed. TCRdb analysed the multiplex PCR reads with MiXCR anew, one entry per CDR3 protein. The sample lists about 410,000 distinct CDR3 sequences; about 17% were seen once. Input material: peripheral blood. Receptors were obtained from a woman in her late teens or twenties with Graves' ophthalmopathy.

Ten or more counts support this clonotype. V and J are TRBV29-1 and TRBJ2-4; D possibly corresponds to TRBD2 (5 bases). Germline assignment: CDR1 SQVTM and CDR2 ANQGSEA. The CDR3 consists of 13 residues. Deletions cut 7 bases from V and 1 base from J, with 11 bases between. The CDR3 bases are TGCAGCGCTCGGGGTTGGGCCAAAAACATTCAGTACTTC. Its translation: CSARGWAKNIQYF. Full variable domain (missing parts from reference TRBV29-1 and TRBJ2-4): SAVISQKPSRDICQRGTSLTIQCQVDSQVTMMFWYRQQPGQSLTLIATANQGSEATYESGFVIDKFPISRPNLTFSTLTVSNMSPEDSSIYLCSARGWAKNIQYFGAGTRLSVL.

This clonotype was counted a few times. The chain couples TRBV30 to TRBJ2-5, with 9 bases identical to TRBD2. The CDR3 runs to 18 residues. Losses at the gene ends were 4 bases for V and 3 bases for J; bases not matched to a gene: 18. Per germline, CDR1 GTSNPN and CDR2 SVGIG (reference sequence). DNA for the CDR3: TGTGCCTGGAACCTGGGGAGCGGGGGGCGAGGGGCCGAAGAGACCCAGTACTTC. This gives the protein CAWNLGSGGRGAEETQYF.

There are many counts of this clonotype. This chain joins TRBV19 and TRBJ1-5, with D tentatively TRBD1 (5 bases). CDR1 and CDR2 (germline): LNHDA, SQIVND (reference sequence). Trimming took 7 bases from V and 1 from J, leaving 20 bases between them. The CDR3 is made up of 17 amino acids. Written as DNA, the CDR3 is TGTGCCAGTACCGAAAGCCCGGGGCTGATCAGCAATCAGCCCCAGCATTTT. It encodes CASTESPGLISNQPQHF.

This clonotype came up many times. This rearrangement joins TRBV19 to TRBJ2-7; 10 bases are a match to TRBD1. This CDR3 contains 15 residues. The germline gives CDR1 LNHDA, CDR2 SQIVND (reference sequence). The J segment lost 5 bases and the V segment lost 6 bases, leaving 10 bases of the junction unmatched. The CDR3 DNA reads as TGTGCCAGTAGCCCAGCCCGGGACAGGGGCCACGAGCAGTACTTC. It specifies CASSPARDRGHEQYF.

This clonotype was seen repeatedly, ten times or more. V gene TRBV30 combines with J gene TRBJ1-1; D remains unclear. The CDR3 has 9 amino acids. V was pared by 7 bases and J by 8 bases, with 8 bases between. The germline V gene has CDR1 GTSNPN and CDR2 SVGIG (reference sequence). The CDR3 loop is CASAREAFF. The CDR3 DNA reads TGTGCCTCCGCTAGAGAAGCTTTCTTT.

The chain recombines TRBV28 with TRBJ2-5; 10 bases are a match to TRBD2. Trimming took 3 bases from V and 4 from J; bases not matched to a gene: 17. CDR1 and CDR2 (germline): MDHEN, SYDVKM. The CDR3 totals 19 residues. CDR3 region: CASSFQIGAGGLNGETQYF. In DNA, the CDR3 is TGTGCCAGCAGTTTCCAAATTGGAGCGGGAGGGCTTAACGGAGAGACCCAGTACTTC.

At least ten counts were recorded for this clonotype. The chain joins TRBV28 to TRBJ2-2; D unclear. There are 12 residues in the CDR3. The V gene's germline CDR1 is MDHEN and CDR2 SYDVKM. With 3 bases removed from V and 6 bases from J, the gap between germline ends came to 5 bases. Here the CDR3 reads CASSFWAGELFF. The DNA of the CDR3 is TGTGCCAGCAGTTTTTGGGCCGGGGAGCTGTTTTTT.

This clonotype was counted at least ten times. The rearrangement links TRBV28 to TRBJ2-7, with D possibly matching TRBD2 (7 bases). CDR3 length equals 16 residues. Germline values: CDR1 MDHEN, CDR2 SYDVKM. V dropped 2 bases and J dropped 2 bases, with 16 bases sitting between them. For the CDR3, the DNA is TGTGCCAGCAGTTTAGGCCGGGGGGCCCCTGCCTACGAGCAGTACTTC. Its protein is CASSLGRGAPAYEQYF.

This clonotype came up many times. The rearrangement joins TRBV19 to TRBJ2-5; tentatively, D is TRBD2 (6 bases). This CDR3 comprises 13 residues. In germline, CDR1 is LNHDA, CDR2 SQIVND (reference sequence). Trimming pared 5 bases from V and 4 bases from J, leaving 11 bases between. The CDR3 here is CASSDGSRETQYF. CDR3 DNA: TGTGCCAGTAGTGACGGGAGCAGAGAGACCCAGTACTTC.

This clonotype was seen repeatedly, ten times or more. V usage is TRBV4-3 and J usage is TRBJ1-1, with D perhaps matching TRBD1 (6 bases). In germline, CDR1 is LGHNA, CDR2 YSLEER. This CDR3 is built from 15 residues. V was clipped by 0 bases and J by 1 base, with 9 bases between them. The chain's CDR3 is CASSQDPGANTEAFF. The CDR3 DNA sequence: TGCGCCAGCAGCCAAGACCCAGGGGCGAACACTGAAGCTTTCTTT.

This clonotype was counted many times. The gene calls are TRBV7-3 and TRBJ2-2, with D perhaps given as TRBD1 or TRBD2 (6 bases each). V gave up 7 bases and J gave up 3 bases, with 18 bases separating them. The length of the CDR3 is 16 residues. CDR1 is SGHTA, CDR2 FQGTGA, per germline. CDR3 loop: CASTPGAGRYTGELFF. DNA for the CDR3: TGTGCCAGCACCCCAGGGGCAGGGAGGTACACCGGGGAGCTGTTTTTT. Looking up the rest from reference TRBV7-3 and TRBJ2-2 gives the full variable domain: GAGVSQTPSNKVTEKGKYVELRCDPISGHTALYWYRQSLGQGPEFLIYFQGTGAADDSGLPNDRFFAVRPEGSVSTLKIQRTERGDSAVYLCASTPGAGRYTGELFFGEGSRLTVL.

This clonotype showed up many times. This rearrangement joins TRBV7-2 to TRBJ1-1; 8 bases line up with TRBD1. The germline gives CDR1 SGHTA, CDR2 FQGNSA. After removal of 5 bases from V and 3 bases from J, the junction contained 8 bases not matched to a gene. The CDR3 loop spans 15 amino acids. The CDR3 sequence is CASSSQGAVDTEAFF. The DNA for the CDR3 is TGTGCCAGCAGCAGCCAGGGGGCTGTGGACACTGAAGCTTTCTTT.

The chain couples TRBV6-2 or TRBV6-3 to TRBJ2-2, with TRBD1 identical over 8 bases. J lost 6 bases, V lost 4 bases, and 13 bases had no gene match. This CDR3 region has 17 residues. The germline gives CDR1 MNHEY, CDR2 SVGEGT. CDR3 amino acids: CASSSGQGTLWAGELFF. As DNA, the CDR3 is TGTGCCAGCAGTTCAGGACAGGGAACGTTATGGGCCGGGGAGCTGTTTTTT.

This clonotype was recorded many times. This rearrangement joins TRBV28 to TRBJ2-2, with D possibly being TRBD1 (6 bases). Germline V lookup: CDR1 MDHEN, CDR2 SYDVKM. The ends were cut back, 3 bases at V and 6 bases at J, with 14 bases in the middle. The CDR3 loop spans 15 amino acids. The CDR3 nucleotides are TGTGCCAGCAGTTTCGAGGGGGAAGGGGCCGGGGAGCTGTTTTTT. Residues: CASSFEGEGAGELFF.

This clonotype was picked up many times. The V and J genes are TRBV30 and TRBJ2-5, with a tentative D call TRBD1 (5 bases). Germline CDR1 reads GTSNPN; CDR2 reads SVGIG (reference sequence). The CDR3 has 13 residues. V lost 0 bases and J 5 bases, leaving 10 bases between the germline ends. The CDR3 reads CAWSVWQGETQYF. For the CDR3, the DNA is TGTGCCTGGAGTGTCTGGCAGGGCGAGACCCAGTACTTC.

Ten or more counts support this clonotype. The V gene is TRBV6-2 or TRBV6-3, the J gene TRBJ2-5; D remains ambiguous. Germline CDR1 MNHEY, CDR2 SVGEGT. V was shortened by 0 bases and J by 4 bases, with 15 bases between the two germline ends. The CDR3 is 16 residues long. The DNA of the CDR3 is TGTGCCAGCAGTTACTCTTTGACTGGTCCCCGAGAGACCCAGTACTTC. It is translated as CASSYSLTGPRETQYF.

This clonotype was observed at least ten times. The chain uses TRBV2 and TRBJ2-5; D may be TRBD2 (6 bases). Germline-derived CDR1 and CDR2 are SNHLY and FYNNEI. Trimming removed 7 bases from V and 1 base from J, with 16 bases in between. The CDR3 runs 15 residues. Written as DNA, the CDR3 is TGTGCCAGCAAAAAGGGACTGAAGATCCAAGAGACCCAGTACTTC. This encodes CASKKGLKIQETQYF.

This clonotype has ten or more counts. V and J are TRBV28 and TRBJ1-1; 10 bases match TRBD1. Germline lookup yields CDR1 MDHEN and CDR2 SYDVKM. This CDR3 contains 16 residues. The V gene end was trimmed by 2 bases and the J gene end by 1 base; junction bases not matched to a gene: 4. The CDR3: CASSLPRQGANTEAFF. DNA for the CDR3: TGTGCCAGCAGTTTACCCCGACAGGGGGCGAACACTGAAGCTTTCTTT.

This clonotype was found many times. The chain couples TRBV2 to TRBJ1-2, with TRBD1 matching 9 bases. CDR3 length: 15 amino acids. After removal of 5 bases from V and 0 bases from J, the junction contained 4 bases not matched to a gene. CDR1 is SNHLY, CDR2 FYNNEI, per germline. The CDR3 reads CASSSWDRANYGYTF. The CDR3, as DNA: TGTGCCAGCAGTTCCTGGGACAGGGCTAACTATGGCTACACCTTC.

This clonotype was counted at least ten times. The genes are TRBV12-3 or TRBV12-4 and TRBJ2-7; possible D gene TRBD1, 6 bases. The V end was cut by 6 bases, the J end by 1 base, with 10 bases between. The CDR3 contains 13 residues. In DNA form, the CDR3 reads TGTGCCAGCAGACCAGACAGGTCCTACGAGCAGTACTTC. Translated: CASRPDRSYEQYF.

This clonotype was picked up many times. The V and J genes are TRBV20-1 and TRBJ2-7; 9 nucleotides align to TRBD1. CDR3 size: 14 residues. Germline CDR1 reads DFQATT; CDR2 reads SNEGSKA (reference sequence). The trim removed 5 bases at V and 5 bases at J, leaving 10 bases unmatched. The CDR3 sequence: CSAVPGTGRNEQYF. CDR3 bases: TGCAGTGCTGTTCCCGGGACAGGGAGGAACGAGCAGTACTTC.

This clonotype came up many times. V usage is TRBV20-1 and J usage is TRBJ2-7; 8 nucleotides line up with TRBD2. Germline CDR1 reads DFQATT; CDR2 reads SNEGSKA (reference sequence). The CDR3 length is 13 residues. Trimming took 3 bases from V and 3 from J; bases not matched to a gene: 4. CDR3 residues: CSASVGGVYEQYF. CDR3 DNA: TGCAGTGCTAGTGTCGGGGGGGTCTACGAGCAGTACTTC.